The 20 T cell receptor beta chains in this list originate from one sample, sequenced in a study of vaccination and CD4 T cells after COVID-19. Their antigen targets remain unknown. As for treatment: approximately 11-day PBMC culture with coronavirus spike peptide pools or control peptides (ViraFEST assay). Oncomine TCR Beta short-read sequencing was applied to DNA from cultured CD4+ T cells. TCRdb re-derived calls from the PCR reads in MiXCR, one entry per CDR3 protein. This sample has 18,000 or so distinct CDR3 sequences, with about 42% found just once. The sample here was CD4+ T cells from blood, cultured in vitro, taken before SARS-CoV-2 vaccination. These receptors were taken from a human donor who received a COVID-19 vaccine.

As DNA, the CDR3 is TGTGCCAGCAGTGAACAGGGGAGGGCGGGTTTAGTTGGCTACACCTTC. This gives the protein CASSEQGRAGLVGYTF. This sequence joins TRBV27 and TRBJ1-2, with TRBD1 identical over 7 bases. This CDR3 is built from 16 residues. With V trimmed by 5 bases and J by 7 bases, 16 bases remained unmatched. The V gene's germline CDR1 is MNHEY and CDR2 SMNVEV (reference sequence).

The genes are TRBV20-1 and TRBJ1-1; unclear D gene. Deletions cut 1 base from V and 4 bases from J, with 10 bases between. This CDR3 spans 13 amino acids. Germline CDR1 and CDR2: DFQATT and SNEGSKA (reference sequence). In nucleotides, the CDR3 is TGCAGTGCTAGAGCCCTAGGAGGCACTGAAGCTTTCTTT. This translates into CSARALGGTEAFF.

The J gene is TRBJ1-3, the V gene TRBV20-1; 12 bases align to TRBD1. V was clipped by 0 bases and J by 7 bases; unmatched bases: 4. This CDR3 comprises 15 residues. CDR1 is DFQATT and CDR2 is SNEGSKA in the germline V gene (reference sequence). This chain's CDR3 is CSARDPGQGANTIYF. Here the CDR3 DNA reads TGCAGTGCTAGAGACCCGGGACAGGGGGCTAACACCATATATTTT.

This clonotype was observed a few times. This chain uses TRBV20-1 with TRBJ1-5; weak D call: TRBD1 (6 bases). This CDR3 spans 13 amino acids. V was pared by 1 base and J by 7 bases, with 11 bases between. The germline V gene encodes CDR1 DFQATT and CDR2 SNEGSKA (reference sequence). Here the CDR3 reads CSARAGANQPQHF. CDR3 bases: TGCAGTGCTAGAGCAGGGGCGAACCAGCCCCAGCATTTT.

DNA for the CDR3: TGTGCCAGCAATCGGGACTTCAGCTCCTACGAGCAGTACTTC. This gives the protein CASNRDFSSYEQYF. V gene TRBV2 combines with J gene TRBJ2-7; D may be TRBD2 (6 bases). CDR3 length: 14 amino acids. V was trimmed by 7 bases and J by 0 bases, leaving 13 bases between them. The germline CDR1 and CDR2 sequences are SNHLY and FYNNEI.

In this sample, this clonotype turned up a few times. CDR3 in DNA: TGTGCCAGCAGCCCGCGGACGGGGGGGACCTACGAGCAGTACTTC. Protein: CASSPRTGGTYEQYF. This chain connects TRBV7-2 to TRBJ2-7, with TRBD2 matching 8 bases. The CDR3 is made up of 15 amino acids. The J segment lost 2 bases and the V segment lost 5 bases, leaving 8 bases of the junction unmatched. Germline assignment: CDR1 SGHTA and CDR2 FQGNSA.

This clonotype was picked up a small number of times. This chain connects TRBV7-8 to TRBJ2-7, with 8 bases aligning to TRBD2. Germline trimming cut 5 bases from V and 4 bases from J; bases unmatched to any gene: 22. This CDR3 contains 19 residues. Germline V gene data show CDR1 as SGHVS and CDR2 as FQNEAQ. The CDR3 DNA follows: TGTGCCAGCAGCCCCCGAGGACTAGCCCTCAAAAAGGGGAGTTACGAGCAGTACTTC. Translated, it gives CASSPRGLALKKGSYEQYF. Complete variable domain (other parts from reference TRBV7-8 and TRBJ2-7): GAGVSQSPRYKVAKRGQDVALRCDPISGHVSLFWYQQALGQGPEFLTYFQNEAQLDKSGLPSDRFFAERPEGSVSTLKIQRTQQEDSAVYLCASSPRGLALKKGSYEQYFGPGTRLTVT.

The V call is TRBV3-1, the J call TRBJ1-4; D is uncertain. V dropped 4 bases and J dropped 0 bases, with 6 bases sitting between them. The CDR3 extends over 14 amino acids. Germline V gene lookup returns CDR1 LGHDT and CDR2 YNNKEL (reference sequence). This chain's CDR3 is CASSLSSTNEKLFF. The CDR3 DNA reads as TGTGCCAGCAGCCTGTCGTCAACTAATGAAAAACTGTTTTTT. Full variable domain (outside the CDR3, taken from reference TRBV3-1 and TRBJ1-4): DTAVSQTPKYLVTQMGNDKSIKCEQNLGHDTMYWYKQDSKKFLKIMFSYNNKELIINETVPNRFSPKSPDKAHLNLHINSLELGDSAVYFCASSLSSTNEKLFFGSGTQLSVL.

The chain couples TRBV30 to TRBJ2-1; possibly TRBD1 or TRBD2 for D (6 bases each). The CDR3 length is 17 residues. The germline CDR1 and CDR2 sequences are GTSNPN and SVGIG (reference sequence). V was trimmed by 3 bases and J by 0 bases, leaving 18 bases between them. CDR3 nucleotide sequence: TGTGCCTGGAGCACAAACGGGGGCTCGAGCTCCTACAATGAGCAGTTCTTC. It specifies CAWSTNGGSSSYNEQFF.

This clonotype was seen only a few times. The DNA of the CDR3 is TGCAGTGCTAGATCCGGGACAGGGACCTATAATTCACCCCTCCACTTT. Protein: CSARSGTGTYNSPLHF. The chain carries TRBV20-1 and TRBJ1-6; TRBD1 matches 9 bases. Germline values: CDR1 DFQATT, CDR2 SNEGSKA (reference sequence). J lost 2 bases, V lost 2 bases, and 4 bases had no gene match. The CDR3 extends over 16 amino acids.

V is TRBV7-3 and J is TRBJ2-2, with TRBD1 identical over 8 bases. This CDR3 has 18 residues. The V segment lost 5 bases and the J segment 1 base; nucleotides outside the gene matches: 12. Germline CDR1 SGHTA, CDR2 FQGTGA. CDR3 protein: CASSLAPPGTGNTGELFF. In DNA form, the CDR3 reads TGTGCCAGCAGCCTCGCGCCCCCCGGGACAGGGAACACCGGGGAGCTGTTTTTT. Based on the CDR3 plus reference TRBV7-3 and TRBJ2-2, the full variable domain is GAGVSQTPSNKVTEKGKYVELRCDPISGHTALYWYRQSLGQGPEFLIYFQGTGAADDSGLPNDRFFAVRPEGSVSTLKIQRTERGDSAVYLCASSLAPPGTGNTGELFFGEGSRLTVL.

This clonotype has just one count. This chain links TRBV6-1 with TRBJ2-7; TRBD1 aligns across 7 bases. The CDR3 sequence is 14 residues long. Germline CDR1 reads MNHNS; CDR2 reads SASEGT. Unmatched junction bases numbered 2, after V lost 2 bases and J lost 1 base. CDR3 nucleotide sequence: TGTGCCAGCAGTGAACGACAGGGATCCTACGAGCAGTACTTC. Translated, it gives CASSERQGSYEQYF.

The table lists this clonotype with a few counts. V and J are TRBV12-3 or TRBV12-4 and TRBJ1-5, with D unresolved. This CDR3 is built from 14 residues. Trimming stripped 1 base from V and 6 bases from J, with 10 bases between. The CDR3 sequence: CASSLGGRGQPQHF. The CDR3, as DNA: TGTGCCAGCAGTTTAGGAGGGCGAGGTCAGCCCCAGCATTTT.

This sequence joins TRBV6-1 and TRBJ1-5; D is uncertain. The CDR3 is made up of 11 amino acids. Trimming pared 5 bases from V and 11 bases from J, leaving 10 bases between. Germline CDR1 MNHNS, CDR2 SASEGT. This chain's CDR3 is CASSRGRTQHF. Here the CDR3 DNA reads TGTGCCAGCAGTCGCGGGAGGACCCAGCATTTT.

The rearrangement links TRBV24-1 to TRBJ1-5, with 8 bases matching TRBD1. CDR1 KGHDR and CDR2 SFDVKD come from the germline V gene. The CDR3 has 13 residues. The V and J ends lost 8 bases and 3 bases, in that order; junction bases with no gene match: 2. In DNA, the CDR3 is TGTGCCACCACAGGGGGCTTCAATCAGCCCCAGCATTTT. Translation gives CATTGGFNQPQHF.

DNA of the CDR3: TGTGCCAGCAGCGTAGGAAGTTTGGGGGGCTCCTACGAGCAGTACTTC. Protein product: CASSVGSLGGSYEQYF. V usage is TRBV9 and J usage is TRBJ2-7; a possible D gene is TRBD2 (6 bases). The ends were cut back, 0 bases at V and 0 bases at J, with 13 bases in the middle. Germline V gene lookup returns CDR1 SGDLS and CDR2 YYNGEE. The CDR3 sequence is 16 residues long. Filled out from reference TRBV9 and TRBJ2-7, the complete variable domain reads DSGVTQTPKHLITATGQRVTLRCSPRSGDLSVYWYQQSLDQGLQFLIQYYNGEERAKGNILERFSAQQFPDLHSELNLSSLELGDSALYFCASSVGSLGGSYEQYFGPGTRLTVT.

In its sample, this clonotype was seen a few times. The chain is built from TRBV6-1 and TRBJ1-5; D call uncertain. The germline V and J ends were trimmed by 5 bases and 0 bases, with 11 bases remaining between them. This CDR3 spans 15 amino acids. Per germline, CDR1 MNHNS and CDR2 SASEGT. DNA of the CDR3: TGTGCCAGCAGTCTGGACGGCCTTAGCAATCAGCCCCAGCATTTT. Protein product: CASSLDGLSNQPQHF.

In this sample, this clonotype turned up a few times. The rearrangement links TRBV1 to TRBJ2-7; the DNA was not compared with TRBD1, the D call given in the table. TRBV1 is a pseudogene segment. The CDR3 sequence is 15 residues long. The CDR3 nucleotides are TGCACCAGCAGCGTGATACGGCGCCGGCCCTACGAGCAGTACTTC. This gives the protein CTSSVIRRRPYEQYF.

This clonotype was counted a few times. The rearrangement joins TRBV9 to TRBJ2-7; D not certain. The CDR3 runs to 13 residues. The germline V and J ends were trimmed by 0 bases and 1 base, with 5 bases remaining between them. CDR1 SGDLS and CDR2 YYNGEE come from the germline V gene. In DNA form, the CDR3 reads TGTGCCAGCAGCGTAGGTGGTTCCTACGAGCAGTACTTC. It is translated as CASSVGGSYEQYF.

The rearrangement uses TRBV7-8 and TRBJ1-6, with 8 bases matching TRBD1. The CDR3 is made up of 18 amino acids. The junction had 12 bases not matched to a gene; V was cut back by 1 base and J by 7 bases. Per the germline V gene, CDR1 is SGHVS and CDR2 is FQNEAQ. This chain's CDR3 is CASSLVSPGTGPNSPLHF. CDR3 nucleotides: TGTGCCAGCAGCTTAGTATCCCCCGGGACAGGCCCCAATTCACCCCTCCACTTT. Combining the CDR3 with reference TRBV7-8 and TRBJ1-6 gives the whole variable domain GAGVSQSPRYKVAKRGQDVALRCDPISGHVSLFWYQQALGQGPEFLTYFQNEAQLDKSGLPSDRFFAERPEGSVSTLKIQRTQQEDSAVYLCASSLVSPGTGPNSPLHFGNGTRLTVT.